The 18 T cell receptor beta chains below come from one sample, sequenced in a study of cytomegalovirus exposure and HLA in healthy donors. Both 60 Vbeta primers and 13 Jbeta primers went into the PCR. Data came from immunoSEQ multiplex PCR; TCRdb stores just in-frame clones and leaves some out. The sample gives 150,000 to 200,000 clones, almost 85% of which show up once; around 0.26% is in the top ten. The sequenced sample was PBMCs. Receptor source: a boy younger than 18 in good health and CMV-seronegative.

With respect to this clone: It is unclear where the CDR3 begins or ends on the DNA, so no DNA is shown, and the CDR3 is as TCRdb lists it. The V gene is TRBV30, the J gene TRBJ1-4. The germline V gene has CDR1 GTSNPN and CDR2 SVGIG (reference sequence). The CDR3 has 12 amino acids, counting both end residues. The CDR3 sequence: CARRAGAGGLFF.

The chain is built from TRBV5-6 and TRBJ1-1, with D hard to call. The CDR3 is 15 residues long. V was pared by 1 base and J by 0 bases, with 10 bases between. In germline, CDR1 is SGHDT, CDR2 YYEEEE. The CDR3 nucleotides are TGTGCCAGCAGCTTGTCCTCAGTATTGAACACTGAAGCTTTCTTT. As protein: CASSLSSVLNTEAFF.

This CDR3 is CASSVNRDRGLGTEAFF. The CDR3 DNA sequence: TGTGCCAGCAGCGTCAACCGGGACAGGGGGCTCGGTACTGAAGCTTTCTTT. The rearrangement links TRBV9 to TRBJ1-1; TRBD1 matches 12 bases. With V trimmed by 2 bases and J by 5 bases, 10 bases remained unmatched. CDR3 length equals 17 residues. Germline assignment: CDR1 SGDLS and CDR2 YYNGEE.

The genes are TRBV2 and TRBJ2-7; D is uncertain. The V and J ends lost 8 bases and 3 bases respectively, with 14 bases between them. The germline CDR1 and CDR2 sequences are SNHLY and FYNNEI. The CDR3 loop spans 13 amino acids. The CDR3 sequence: CASAYAEIYEQYF. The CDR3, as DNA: TGTGCCAGCGCCTACGCGGAAATCTACGAGCAGTACTTC.

Here the CDR3 reads CASSLRPQGWDTEAFF. The CDR3 DNA reads TGTGCCAGCAGTTTACGCCCCCAGGGGTGGGACACTGAAGCTTTCTTT. The chain is built from TRBV28 and TRBJ1-1; a possible D gene is TRBD1 (6 bases). This CDR3 is built from 16 residues. CDR1 is MDHEN and CDR2 is SYDVKM in the germline V gene. V was trimmed by 2 bases and J by 3 bases, leaving 16 bases between them. Drawing the rest from reference TRBV28 and TRBJ1-1, the complete variable domain is DVKVTQSSRYLVKRTGEKVFLECVQDMDHENMFWYRQDPGLGLRLIYFSYDVKMKEKGDIPEGYSVSREKKERFSLILESASTNQTSMYLCASSLRPQGWDTEAFFGQGTRLTVV.

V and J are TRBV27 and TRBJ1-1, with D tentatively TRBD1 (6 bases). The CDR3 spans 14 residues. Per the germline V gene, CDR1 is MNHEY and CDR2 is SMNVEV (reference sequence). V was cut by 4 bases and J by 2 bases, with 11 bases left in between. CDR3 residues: CASSSQGSNTEAFF. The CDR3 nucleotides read TGTGCCAGCAGTTCACAGGGAAGCAACACTGAAGCTTTCTTT.

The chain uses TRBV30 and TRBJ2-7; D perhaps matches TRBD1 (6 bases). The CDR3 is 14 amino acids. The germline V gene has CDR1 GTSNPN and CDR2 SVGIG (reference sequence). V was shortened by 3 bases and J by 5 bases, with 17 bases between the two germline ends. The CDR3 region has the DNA TGTGCCTGGAGGCCGTTACAGGGTTGGAACGAGCAGTACTTC. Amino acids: CAWRPLQGWNEQYF.

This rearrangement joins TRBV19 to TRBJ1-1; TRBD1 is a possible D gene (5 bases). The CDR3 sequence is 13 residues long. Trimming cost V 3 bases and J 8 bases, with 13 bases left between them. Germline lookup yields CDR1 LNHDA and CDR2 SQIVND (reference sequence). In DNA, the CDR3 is TGTGCCAGTAGTATCCCCGACAGCCTAGAAGCTTTCTTT. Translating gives CASSIPDSLEAFF.

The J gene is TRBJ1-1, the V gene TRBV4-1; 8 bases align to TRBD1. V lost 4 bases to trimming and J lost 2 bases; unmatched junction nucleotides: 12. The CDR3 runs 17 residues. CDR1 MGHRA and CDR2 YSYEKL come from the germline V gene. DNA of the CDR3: TGCGCCAGCAGCCCAGACGCAGTGACAGGGGTTAACACTGAAGCTTTCTTT. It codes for CASSPDAVTGVNTEAFF.

This chain's CDR3 is CAWGEGLEGQYF. CDR3 DNA: TGTGCCTGGGGGGAGGGGCTAGAGGGCCAGTACTTC. The chain combines TRBV30 with TRBJ2-5; 7 nucleotides match TRBD2. Losses at the gene ends were 5 bases for V and 10 bases for J; bases not matched to a gene: 10. The germline gives CDR1 GTSNPN, CDR2 SVGIG (reference sequence). CDR3 length equals 12 residues.

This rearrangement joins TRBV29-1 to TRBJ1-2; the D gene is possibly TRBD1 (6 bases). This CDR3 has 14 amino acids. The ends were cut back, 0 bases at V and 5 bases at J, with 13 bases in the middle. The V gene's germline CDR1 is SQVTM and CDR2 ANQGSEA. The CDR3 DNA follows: TGCAGCGTTGAAGATGACAGGAGTAATTATGGCTACACCTTC. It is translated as CSVEDDRSNYGYTF.

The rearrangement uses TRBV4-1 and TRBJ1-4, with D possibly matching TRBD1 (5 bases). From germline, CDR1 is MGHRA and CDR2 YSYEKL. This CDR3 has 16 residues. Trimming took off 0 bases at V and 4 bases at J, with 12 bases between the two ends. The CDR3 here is CASSQDLGLFNEKLFF. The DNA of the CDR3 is TGCGCCAGCAGCCAAGATTTGGGACTGTTTAATGAAAAACTGTTTTTT.

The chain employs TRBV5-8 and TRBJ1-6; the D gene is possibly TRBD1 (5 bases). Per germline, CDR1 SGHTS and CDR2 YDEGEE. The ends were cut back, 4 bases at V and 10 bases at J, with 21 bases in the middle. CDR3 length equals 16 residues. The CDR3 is CASSTGEGPQGSPLHF. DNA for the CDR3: TGTGCCAGCAGCACCGGGGAGGGCCCCCAGGGCTCACCCCTCCACTTT.

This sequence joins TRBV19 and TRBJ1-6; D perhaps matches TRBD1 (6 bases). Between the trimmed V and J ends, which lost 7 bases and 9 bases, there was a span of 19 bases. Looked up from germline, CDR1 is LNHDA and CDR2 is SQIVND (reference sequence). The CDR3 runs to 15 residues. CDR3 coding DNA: TGTGCCAGTAAGCCACAGGGTAGTGAATCTTCACCCCTCCACTTT. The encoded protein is CASKPQGSESSPLHF. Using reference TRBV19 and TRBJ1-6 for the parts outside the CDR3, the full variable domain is DGGITQSPKYLFRKEGQNVTLSCEQNLNHDAMYWYRQDPGQGLRLIYYSQIVNDFQKGDIAEGYSVSREKKESFPLTVTSAQKNPTAFYLCASKPQGSESSPLHFGNGTRLTVT.

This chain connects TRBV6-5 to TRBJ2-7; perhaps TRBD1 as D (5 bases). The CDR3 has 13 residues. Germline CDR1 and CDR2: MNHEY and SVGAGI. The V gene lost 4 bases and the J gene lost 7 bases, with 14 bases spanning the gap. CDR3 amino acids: CASSLPGMGEQYF. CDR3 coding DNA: TGTGCCAGCAGTTTGCCAGGGATGGGAGAGCAGTACTTC.

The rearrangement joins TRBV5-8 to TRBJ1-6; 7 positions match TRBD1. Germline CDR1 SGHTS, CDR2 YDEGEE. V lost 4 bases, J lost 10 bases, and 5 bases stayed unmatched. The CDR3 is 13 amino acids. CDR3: CASSLRGWSPLHF. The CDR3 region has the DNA TGTGCCAGCAGCCTCAGGGGGTGGTCACCCCTCCACTTT.

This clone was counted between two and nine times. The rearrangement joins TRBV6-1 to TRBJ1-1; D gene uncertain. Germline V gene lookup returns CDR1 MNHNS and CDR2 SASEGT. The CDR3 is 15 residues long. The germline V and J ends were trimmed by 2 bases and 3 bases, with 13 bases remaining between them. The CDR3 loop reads CASSEYGIADTEAFF. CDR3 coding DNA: TGTGCCAGCAGTGAATACGGGATTGCGGACACTGAAGCTTTCTTT.

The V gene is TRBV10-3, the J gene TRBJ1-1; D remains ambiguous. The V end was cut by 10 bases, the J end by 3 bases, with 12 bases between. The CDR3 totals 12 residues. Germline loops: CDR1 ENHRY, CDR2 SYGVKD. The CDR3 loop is CASSYVDTEAFF. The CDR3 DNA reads TGTGCCAGCAGCTACGTCGACACTGAAGCTTTCTTT.